A single sample is the source of the 28 T cell receptor beta chains below, sequenced in a study of blood T cells in healthy people across ages. Primers used in a second PCR of roughly 6 to 11 cycles were a sample-barcoded 5' primer and a J-beta primer mix. TCRdb reprocessed the 5' RACE reads via MiXCR and lists one record per CDR3 protein. The sample has 1.5 million or so distinct CDR3 sequences; roughly 43% are singletons. The sample consisted of blood. All receptors derive from a young woman in good health.

The rearrangement uses TRBV6-2 or TRBV6-3 and TRBJ2-5, with 7 bases aligning to TRBD1. Germline CDR1 is MNHEY and CDR2 is SVGEGT. V gave up 1 base and J gave up 6 bases; unmatched junction bases: 5. This CDR3 has 14 residues. The CDR3 DNA sequence: TGTGCCAGCAGTTACTTGTCAGGGGGACAGACCCAGTACTTC. Its translation is CASSYLSGGQTQYF.

This clonotype was counted between two and nine times. The chain links TRBV9 to TRBJ2-3; D may be TRBD2 (6 bases). V lost 4 bases and J 4 bases, leaving 19 bases between the germline ends. This CDR3 has 16 amino acids. Germline V gene data show CDR1 as SGDLS and CDR2 as YYNGEE. This CDR3 reads CASSPSPSALADTQYF. The CDR3 region has the DNA TGTGCCAGCAGCCCAAGTCCTAGCGCCCTGGCAGATACGCAGTATTTT.

This clonotype came up a few times. The chain employs TRBV4-2 and TRBJ1-2; unclear D gene. Between the trimmed V and J ends, which lost 4 bases and 7 bases, there was a span of 19 bases. The germline CDR1 and CDR2 sequences are LGHNA and YNFKEQ. The CDR3 extends over 15 amino acids. CDR3 DNA: TGTGCCAGCAGCCCCCCTTTGGCAGGACTTCGTGGCTACACCTTC. Its protein is CASSPPLAGLRGYTF.

This clonotype was seen ten or more times. The chain carries TRBV7-9 and TRBJ2-3; no definite D call. The CDR3 extends over 14 amino acids. Germline loops: CDR1 SEHNR, CDR2 FQNEAQ (reference sequence). Deletions cut 3 bases from V and 0 bases from J, with 7 bases between. The CDR3, as DNA: TGTGCCAGCAGCTTTACTGTTAGCACAGATACGCAGTATTTT. Amino acids: CASSFTVSTDTQYF.

With respect to this clonotype: Relative to the germline gene, one junction end is altered; a read error may explain this. The chain uses TRBV12-3 or TRBV12-4 and TRBJ2-1; TRBD2 agrees at 8 bases. The CDR3 loop spans 20 amino acids. In nucleotides, the CDR3 is TGTGACAGCAGTTTAAGAGGGGTCCGGGAGCGGGAGAACTCCTACAATGAGCAGTTCTTC. This codes for CDSSLRGVRERENSYNEQFF.

The gene calls are TRBV7-2 and TRBJ2-7, with D possibly TRBD2 on 6 matching bases. V was trimmed by 8 bases and J by 2 bases, leaving 16 bases between them. The CDR3 contains 14 residues. Germline CDR1 and CDR2: SGHTA and FQGNSA. CDR3 protein: CASRSLGGTYEQYF. CDR3 DNA: TGTGCCAGCCGTAGCTTGGGCGGGACCTACGAGCAGTACTTC.

The genes are TRBV12-3 or TRBV12-4 and TRBJ2-1; 13 positions agree with TRBD2. J lost 7 bases, V lost 3 bases, and 6 bases had no gene match. The CDR3 is 16 amino acids. CDR3 sequence reads: CASSFKGLAGANEQFF. The CDR3 nucleotides are TGTGCCAGCAGTTTCAAAGGACTAGCGGGAGCGAATGAGCAGTTCTTC.

This clonotype was detected many times. V is TRBV18 and J is TRBJ1-2; 7 bases line up with TRBD1. The V gene end was trimmed by 6 bases and the J gene end by 2 bases; junction bases not matched to a gene: 6. CDR1 and CDR2 from the germline V gene are KGHSH and LQKENI. The CDR3 length is 14 residues. The CDR3 loop reads CASSPTDRNYGYTF. The CDR3 coding sequence is TGTGCCAGCTCCCCGACGGACAGGAACTATGGCTACACCTTC.

This clonotype appeared once. V is TRBV25-1 and J is TRBJ2-1, with 10 bases lining up with TRBD2. The CDR3 has 18 residues. Germline CDR1 reads MGHDK; CDR2 reads SYGVNS. After removal of 0 bases from V and 0 bases from J, the junction contained 5 bases not matched to a gene. In DNA form, the CDR3 reads TGTGCCAGCAGTGAATATTTAGCGGGGGGCAGCTCCTACAATGAGCAGTTCTTC. It translates to CASSEYLAGGSSYNEQFF.

The J gene is TRBJ2-4, the V gene TRBV5-1, with 7 bases lining up with TRBD1. The germline V gene has CDR1 SGHRS and CDR2 YFSETQ. This CDR3 comprises 13 residues. With V trimmed by 2 bases and J by 6 bases, 2 bases remained unmatched. CDR3 in DNA: TGCGCCAGCAGCTTAGGGGACAGAAACATTCAGTACTTC. Translation: CASSLGDRNIQYF. The variable domain in full, completed from reference TRBV5-1 and TRBJ2-4, reads KAGVTQTPRYLIKTRGQQVTLSCSPISGHRSVSWYQQTPGQGLQFLFEYFSETQRNKGNFPGRFSGRQFSNSRSEMNVSTLELGDSALYLCASSLGDRNIQYFGAGTRLSVL.

CDR3 amino acids: CASSQDWGRIAGNTIYF. CDR3 DNA sequence: TGTGCCAGCAGCCAAGATTGGGGCAGGATCGCTGGAAACACCATATATTTT. The chain uses TRBV14 and TRBJ1-3; TRBD1 is a possible D gene (5 bases). The V gene lost 0 bases and the J gene lost 2 bases, with 14 bases spanning the gap. The CDR3 spans 17 residues. Germline CDR1 is SGHDN and CDR2 is FVKESK.

J is TRBJ1-2 and V is TRBV7-2; maybe TRBD1 (5 bases). CDR3 length: 15 amino acids. CDR1 SGHTA and CDR2 FQGNSA come from the germline V gene. V shed 3 bases and J shed 5 bases, with 16 bases lying between them. CDR3 sequence reads: CASSLTGLPSYGYTF. The CDR3 DNA reads as TGTGCCAGCAGCTTGACGGGGCTCCCTAGTTATGGCTACACCTTC.

Only a few counts were recorded for this clonotype. The chain couples TRBV27 to TRBJ1-1; 10 bases fit TRBD1. Germline assignment: CDR1 MNHEY and CDR2 SMNVEV (reference sequence). The length of the CDR3 is 18 residues. Trimming took 3 bases from V and 0 from J; bases not matched to a gene: 10. As DNA, the CDR3 is TGTGCCAGCAGTTTCCGCCCTCGGACAGGGGGAATGAACACTGAAGCTTTCTTT. This gives the protein CASSFRPRTGGMNTEAFF.

This clonotype was found a few times. The V gene is TRBV2, the J gene TRBJ1-5; D is ambiguous. Germline lookup yields CDR1 SNHLY and CDR2 FYNNEI. CDR3 length: 15 residues. V lost 4 bases and J lost 5, with 15 bases in between. CDR3 nucleotide sequence: TGTGCCAGCAGTGGGACCACATGGAAAGATCAGCCCCAGCATTTT. Its translation is CASSGTTWKDQPQHF.

Of note for this clonotype: At one end, the junction sequence differs from germline, possibly due to a read error. The chain links TRBV20-1 to TRBJ1-2; D gene ambiguous. Germline V CDR1 and CDR2: DFQATT, SNEGSKA (reference sequence). CDR3 length: 11 residues. The CDR3 sequence: CSAGRNYGYTF. For the CDR3, the DNA is TGCAGTGCTGGCAGAAACTACGGCTACACCTTC.

This clonotype has just a few counts. The chain couples TRBV20-1 to TRBJ2-7, with TRBD1 identical over 11 bases. The CDR3 totals 14 residues. CDR1 DFQATT and CDR2 SNEGSKA come from the germline V gene (reference sequence). The J segment lost 3 bases and the V segment lost 6 bases, leaving 7 bases of the junction unmatched. CDR3 region: CSARTGGGHYEQYF. CDR3 bases: TGCAGTGCAAGGACAGGGGGCGGACACTACGAGCAGTACTTC.

The genes are TRBV29-1 and TRBJ2-4; D remains ambiguous. The CDR3 covers 14 residues. The V and J ends lost 4 bases and 0 bases respectively, with 10 bases between them. CDR1 and CDR2 (germline): SQVTM, ANQGSEA. CDR3 sequence reads: CSVVGPLAKNIQYF. DNA for the CDR3: TGCAGCGTTGTAGGCCCTTTAGCCAAAAACATTCAGTACTTC.

Details on this clonotype: An end of the junction does not agree with germline; a read error may underlie this. J is TRBJ2-1 and V is TRBV15; a possible D gene is TRBD2 (5 bases). Germline V lookup: CDR1 LNHNV, CDR2 YYDKDF (reference sequence). This CDR3 is built from 11 residues. CDR3 amino acids: CATTRGIGLFF. The CDR3, as DNA: TGTGCCACCACCAGAGGGATCGGGCTGTTCTTC.

A note on this clonotype: A single base separates this from a much larger clone, so it may be a read error. The chain combines TRBV28 with TRBJ1-1; TRBD1 might be the D (6 bases). CDR1 is MDHEN, CDR2 SYDVKM, per germline. CDR3 length: 13 residues. For the CDR3, the DNA is TGTGCCAGTAAGGGGGACGTGAACACTAAAGCTTTCTTT. Its protein is CASKGDVNTKAFF.

The sample holds many counts of this clonotype. DNA of the CDR3: TGTGCCAGCAGCGCCTTCTACGAGCAGTACTTC. It translates to CASSAFYEQYF. This chain uses TRBV25-1 with TRBJ2-7; D gene uncertain. The CDR3 consists of 11 residues. Trimming took off 6 bases at V and 3 bases at J, with 6 bases between the two ends. CDR1 and CDR2 from the germline V gene are MGHDK and SYGVNS.

This clonotype was seen only a few times. The chain carries TRBV15 and TRBJ2-5; 10 nucleotides agree with TRBD2. From germline, CDR1 is LNHNV and CDR2 YYDKDF (reference sequence). With 6 bases clipped from V and 1 base from J, the junction kept 5 bases outside the gene matches. This CDR3 comprises 15 residues. The CDR3 DNA is TGTGCCACCAGTGAAGGACTAGCGGTCCAAGAGACCCAGTACTTC. This codes for CATSEGLAVQETQYF.

The chain combines TRBV27 with TRBJ2-7, with TRBD2 matching 13 bases. The end of the DNA aligns better with TRBJ2-5, so the J call may be wrong. This CDR3 spans 17 amino acids. The germline CDR1 and CDR2 sequences are MNHEY and SMNVEV (reference sequence). The CDR3 DNA is TGTGCCAGCAGTTCTAAAACCGGGACTAGCGGGGTAGAGACCCAGTACTTC. Translating gives CASSSKTGTSGVETQYF.

The chain couples TRBV25-1 to TRBJ1-2, with TRBD1 as a possible D gene (5 bases). V lost 4 bases and J lost 4, with 16 bases in between. Looked up from germline, CDR1 is MGHDK and CDR2 is SYGVNS. CDR3 size: 15 residues. In DNA, the CDR3 is TGTGCCAGCAGTGGATCGAGAGGGGCCCCCTATGGCTACACCTTC. Amino acids: CASSGSRGAPYGYTF.

The chain joins TRBV27 to TRBJ1-6; D call uncertain. The V end was cut by 2 bases, the J end by 5 bases, with 10 bases between. This CDR3 has 15 amino acids. Germline CDR1 reads MNHEY; CDR2 reads SMNVEV (reference sequence). CDR3 sequence: CASSLTRQHNSPLHF. Written as DNA, the CDR3 is TGTGCCAGCAGTTTAACTCGGCAGCATAATTCACCCCTCCACTTT.

In its sample, this clonotype was seen a few times. This sequence joins TRBV7-3 and TRBJ2-5, with TRBD2 identical over 10 bases. CDR1 and CDR2 from the germline V gene are SGHTA and FQGTGA. V dropped 2 bases and J dropped 11; count of bases not matched to a gene: 14. CDR3 length equals 16 residues. CDR3 nucleotides: TGTGCCAGCAGCTTAGGTAGGACTAGCGGTAACAATGAGCAGTACTTC. Translation: CASSLGRTSGNNEQYF.

The chain carries TRBV6-6 and TRBJ1-5; the D gene is possibly TRBD1 (5 bases). Germline loops: CDR1 MNHNY, CDR2 SVGAGI (reference sequence). Between the trimmed V and J ends, which lost 0 bases and 2 bases, there was a span of 5 bases. CDR3 length equals 14 residues. The CDR3 spells CASSYSTGNQPQHF. CDR3 bases: TGTGCCAGCAGTTACTCGACAGGCAATCAGCCCCAGCATTTT.

The J gene is TRBJ2-1, the V gene TRBV7-9, with D unclear. V gave up 4 bases and J gave up 10 bases, with 14 bases separating them. This CDR3 has 13 amino acids. Germline V lookup: CDR1 SEHNR, CDR2 FQNEAQ (reference sequence). The CDR3 loop is CASSSWRAREQFF. The CDR3 region has the DNA TGTGCCAGCAGCTCATGGCGCGCTCGGGAGCAGTTCTTC.

The V and J genes are TRBV20-1 and TRBJ2-7; a weak D match, TRBD1 (5 bases). Germline values: CDR1 DFQATT, CDR2 SNEGSKA (reference sequence). The length of the CDR3 is 15 residues. V gave up 4 bases and J gave up 0 bases, with 16 bases separating them. The CDR3 here is CSAISLSRVSYEQYF. CDR3 DNA: TGCAGTGCTATATCCCTTTCCAGGGTCTCCTACGAGCAGTACTTC.